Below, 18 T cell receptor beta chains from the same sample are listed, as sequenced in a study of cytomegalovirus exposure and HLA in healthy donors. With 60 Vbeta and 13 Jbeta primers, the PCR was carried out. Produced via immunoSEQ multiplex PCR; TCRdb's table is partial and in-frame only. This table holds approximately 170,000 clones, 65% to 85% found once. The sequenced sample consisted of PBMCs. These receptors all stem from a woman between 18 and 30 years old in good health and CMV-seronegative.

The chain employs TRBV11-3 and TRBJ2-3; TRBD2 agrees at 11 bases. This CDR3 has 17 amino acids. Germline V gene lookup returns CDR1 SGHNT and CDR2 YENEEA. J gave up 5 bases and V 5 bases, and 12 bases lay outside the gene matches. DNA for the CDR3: TGTGCCAGCAGCGCCAAGAGACTAGCGGGAAGTCAAGATACGCAGTATTTT. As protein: CASSAKRLAGSQDTQYF.

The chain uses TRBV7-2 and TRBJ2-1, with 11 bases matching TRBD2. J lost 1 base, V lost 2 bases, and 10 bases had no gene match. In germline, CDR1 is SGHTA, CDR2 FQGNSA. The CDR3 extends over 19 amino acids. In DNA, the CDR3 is TGTGCCAGCAGCTTACACCACGCACTAGCGGGAGTTTCCTACAATGAGCAGTTCTTC. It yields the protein CASSLHHALAGVSYNEQFF.

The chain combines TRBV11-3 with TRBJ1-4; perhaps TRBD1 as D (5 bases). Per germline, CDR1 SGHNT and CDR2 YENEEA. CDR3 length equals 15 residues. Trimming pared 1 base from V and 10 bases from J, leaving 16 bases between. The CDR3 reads CASSLGAKLGGKLFF. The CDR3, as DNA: TGTGCCAGCAGCTTAGGGGCCAAACTGGGGGGAAAACTGTTTTTT.

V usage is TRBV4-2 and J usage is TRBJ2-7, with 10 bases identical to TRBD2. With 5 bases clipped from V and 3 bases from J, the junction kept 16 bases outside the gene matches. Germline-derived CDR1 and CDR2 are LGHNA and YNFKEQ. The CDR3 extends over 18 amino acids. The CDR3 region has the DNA TGTGCCAGCAGCTTAAAGGGAGCCCGGACTAGCGGCCTCTACGAGCAGTACTTC. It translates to CASSLKGARTSGLYEQYF.

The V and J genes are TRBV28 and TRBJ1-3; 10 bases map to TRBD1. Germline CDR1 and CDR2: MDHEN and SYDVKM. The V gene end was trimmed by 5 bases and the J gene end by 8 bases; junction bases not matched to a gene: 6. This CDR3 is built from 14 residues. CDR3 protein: CASSEGQGGYTIYF. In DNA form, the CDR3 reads TGTGCCAGCAGTGAAGGACAGGGGGGGTACACCATATATTTT.

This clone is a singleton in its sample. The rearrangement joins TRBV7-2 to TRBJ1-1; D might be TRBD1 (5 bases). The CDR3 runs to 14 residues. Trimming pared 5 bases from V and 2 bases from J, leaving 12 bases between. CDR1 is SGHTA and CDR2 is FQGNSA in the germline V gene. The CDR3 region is CASSGKGINTEAFF. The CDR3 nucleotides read TGTGCCAGCAGCGGAAAGGGGATCAACACTGAAGCTTTCTTT.

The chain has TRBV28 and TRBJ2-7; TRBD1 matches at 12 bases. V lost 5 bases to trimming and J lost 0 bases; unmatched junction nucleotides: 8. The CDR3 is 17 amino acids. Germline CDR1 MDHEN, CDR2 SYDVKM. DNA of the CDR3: TGTGCCAGCAGTGGGACAGGGGGCTCCATTAGCTCCTACGAGCAGTACTTC. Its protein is CASSGTGGSISSYEQYF.

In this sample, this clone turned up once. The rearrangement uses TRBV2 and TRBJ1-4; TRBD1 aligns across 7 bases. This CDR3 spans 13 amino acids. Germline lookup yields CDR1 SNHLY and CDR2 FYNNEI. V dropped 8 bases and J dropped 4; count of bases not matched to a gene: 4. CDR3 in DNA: TGTGCCAGCGGGGGACAGCTTAATGAAAAACTGTTTTTT. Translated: CASGGQLNEKLFF.

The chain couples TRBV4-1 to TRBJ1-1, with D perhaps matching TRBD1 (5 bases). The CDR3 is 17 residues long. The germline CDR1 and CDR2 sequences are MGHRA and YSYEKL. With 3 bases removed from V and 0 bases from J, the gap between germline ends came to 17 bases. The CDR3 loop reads CASSQATGETMNTEAFF. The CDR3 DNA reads TGCGCCAGCAGCCAGGCCACAGGCGAAACAATGAACACTGAAGCTTTCTTT.

The CDR3 DNA reads as TGTGCCACCAGAACCGGGACAGGGGGCTTGAGCAATCAGCCCCAGCATTTT. It specifies CATRTGTGGLSNQPQHF. The V call is TRBV15, the J call TRBJ1-5; 12 nucleotides match TRBD1. The CDR3 is made up of 17 amino acids. The trim removed 6 bases at V and 1 base at J, leaving 7 bases unmatched. Per germline, CDR1 LNHNV and CDR2 YYDKDF (reference sequence).

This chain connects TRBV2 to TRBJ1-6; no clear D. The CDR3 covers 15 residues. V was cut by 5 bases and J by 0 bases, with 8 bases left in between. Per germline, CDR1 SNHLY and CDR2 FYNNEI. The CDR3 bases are TGTGCCAGCAGTCCGGGGAGCTCCTATAATTCACCCCTCCACTTT. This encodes CASSPGSSYNSPLHF.

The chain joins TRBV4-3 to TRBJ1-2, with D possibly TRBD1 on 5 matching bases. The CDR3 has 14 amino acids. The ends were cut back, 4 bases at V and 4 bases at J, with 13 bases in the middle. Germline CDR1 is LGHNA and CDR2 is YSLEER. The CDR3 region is CASSPDRELYGYTF. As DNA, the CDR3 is TGCGCCAGCAGCCCTGACAGAGAACTCTATGGCTACACCTTC.

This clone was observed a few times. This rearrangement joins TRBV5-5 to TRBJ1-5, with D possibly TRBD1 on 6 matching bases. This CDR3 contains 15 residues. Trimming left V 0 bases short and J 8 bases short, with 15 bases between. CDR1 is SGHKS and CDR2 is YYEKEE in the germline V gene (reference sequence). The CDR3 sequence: CASSLGGQGQEPQHF. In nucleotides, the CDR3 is TGTGCCAGCAGCTTGGGGGGGCAGGGGCAGGAGCCCCAGCATTTT.

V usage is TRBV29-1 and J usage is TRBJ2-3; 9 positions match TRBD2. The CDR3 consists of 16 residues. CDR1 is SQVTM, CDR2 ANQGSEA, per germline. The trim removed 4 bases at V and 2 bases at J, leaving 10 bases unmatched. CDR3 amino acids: CSVAGRAGGYTDTQYF. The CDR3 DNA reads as TGCAGCGTTGCTGGGAGAGCGGGAGGCTACACAGATACGCAGTATTTT.

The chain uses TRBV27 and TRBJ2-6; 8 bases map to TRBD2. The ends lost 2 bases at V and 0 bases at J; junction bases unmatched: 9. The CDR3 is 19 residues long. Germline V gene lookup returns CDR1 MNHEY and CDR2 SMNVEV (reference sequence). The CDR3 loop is CASSLTAGGVNSGANVLTF. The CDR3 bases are TGTGCCAGCAGTTTAACGGCGGGGGGAGTTAACTCTGGGGCCAACGTCCTGACTTTC.

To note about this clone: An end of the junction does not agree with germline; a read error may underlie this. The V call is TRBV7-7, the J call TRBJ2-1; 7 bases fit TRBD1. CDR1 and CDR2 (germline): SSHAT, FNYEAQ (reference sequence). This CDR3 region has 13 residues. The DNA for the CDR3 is TGTGCTAGCAGCTTGGGACAGCGCGATGAGCAGTTCTTC. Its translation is CASSLGQRDEQFF.

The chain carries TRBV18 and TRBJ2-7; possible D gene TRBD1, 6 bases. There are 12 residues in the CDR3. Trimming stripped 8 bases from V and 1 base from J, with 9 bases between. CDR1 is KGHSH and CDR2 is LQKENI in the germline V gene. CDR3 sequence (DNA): TGTGCCAGCACTACAGGGTCCTACGAGCAGTACTTC. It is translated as CASTTGSYEQYF.

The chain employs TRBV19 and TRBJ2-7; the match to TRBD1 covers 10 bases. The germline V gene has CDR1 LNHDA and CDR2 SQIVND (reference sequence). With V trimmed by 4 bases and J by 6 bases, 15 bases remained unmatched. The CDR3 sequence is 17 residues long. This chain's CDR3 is CASSSIMNRDRGFEQYF. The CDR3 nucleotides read TGTGCCAGTAGTAGCATCATGAATCGGGACAGGGGTTTCGAGCAGTACTTC.